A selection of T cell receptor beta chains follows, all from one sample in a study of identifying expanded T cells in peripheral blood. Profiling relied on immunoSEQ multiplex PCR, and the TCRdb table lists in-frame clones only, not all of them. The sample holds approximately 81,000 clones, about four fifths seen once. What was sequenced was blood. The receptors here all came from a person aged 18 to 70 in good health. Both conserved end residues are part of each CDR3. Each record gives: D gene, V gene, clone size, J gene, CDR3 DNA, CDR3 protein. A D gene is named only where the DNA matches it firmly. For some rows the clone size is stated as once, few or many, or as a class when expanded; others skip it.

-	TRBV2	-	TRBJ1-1	TGTGCCAGCAGTGAGGGTGTTCACACTGAAGCTTTCTTT	CASSEGVHTEAFF
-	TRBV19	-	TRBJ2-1	TGTGCCAGTATCCAGGGGCCCGGATACAATGAGCAGTTCTTC	CASIQGPGYNEQFF
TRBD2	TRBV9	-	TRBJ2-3	TGTGCCAGCAGCGTAGGGTTTCCAGCGGGAGGCACAGATACGCAGTATTTT	CASSVGFPAGGTDTQYF
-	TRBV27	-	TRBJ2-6	TGTGCCAGCAGTTCTGGGGCCAACGTCCTGACTTTC	CASSSGANVLTF
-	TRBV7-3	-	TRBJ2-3	TGTGCCAGCAGCTCAGGAGGTTCAGATACGCAGTATTTT	CASSSGGSDTQYF
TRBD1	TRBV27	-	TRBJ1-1	TGTGCCAGCAGCCTTACAGGGGTTCCCACTGAAGCTTTCTTT	CASSLTGVPTEAFF
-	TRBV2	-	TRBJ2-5	TGTGCCAGCAGTGAAGTAGAGACCCAGTACTTC	CASSEVETQYF
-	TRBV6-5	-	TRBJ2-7	TGTGCCAGCAGAGTTAATCCCTCGGCGGGCGAGCAGTACTTC	CASRVNPSAGEQYF
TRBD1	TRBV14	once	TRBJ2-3	TGTGCCAGCAGCCAAGATAAGGGGGCGAGTCAACCAGATACGCAGTATTTT	CASSQDKGASQPDTQYF
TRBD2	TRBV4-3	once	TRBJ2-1	TGCGCCAGCAGCCAGGGATCCATAGCGGGAGGGCCTTGGAATGAGCAGTTCTTC	CASSQGSIAGGPWNEQFF
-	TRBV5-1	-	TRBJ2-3	TGCGCCAGCAGCTCAGCAAACGCAGATACGCAGTATTTT	CASSSANADTQYF
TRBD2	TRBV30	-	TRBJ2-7	TGTGCCTGGAGTGCCACCGGGACTAGCGGGGGCGAGCAGTACTTC	CAWSATGTSGGEQYF
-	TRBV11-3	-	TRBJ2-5	TGTGCCAGCAGCGCAGGGTCCTTTCCCGTGGGAGAGACCCAGTACTTC	CASSAGSFPVGETQYF
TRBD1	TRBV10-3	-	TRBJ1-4	TGTGCCATCAGTAGAACGGGACAGCCTAATGAAAAACTGTTTTTT	CAISRTGQPNEKLFF
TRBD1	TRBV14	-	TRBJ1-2	TGTGCCAGCAGCCAAGGAGGGTCCGGGACAGTTGGCTACACCTTC	CASSQGGSGTVGYTF
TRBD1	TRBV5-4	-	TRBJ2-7	TGTGCCAGCAGACCCGGACAGGGAACGGGCGAGCAGTACTTC	CASRPGQGTGEQYF
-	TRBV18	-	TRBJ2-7	TGTGCCAGCTCACCCCCGGGGATCGGGCCGAAGTACGAGCAGTACTTC	CASSPPGIGPKYEQYF
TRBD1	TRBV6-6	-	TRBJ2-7	TGTGCCAGCAGTGATGACAGGGGGAACTCCTACGAGCAGTACTTC	CASSDDRGNSYEQYF
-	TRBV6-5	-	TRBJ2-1	TGTGCCAGCAACAAAGTAGATGAGCAGTTCTTC	CASNKVDEQFF
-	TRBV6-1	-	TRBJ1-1	TGTGCCAGCGGGACCGGGGGCGAATACACTGAAGCTTTCTTT	CASGTGGEYTEAFF
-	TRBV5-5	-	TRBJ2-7	TGTGCCAGCAGCTTGGGGGGCTACGAGCAGTACTTC	CASSLGGYEQYF
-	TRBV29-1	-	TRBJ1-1	TGCAGCGGGGCCCTTCAGGGTTTCGGAGATAGGACTGAAGCTTTCTTT	CSGALQGFGDRTEAFF
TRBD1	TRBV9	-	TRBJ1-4	TGTGCCAGCAGCACACGACAGGGGACTAATGAAAAACTGTTTTTT	CASSTRQGTNEKLFF
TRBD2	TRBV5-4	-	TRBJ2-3	TGTGCCAGCAGTTCGATTAGCGGGAGGGATTGGGTAACAGATACGCAGTATTTT	CASSSISGRDWVTDTQYF
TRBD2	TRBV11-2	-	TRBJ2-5	TGTGCCAGCAGCTTAGTTCTAGCGGGGGGACAAGAGACCCAGTACTTC	CASSLVLAGGQETQYF
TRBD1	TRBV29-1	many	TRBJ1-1	TGCAGCGTTGAAGATGGACAGGGAAACACTGAAGCTTTCTTT	CSVEDGQGNTEAFF
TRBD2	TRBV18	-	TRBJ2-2	TGTGCCAGCTCACCAACGGGAGGGGCGAACACCGGGGAGCTGTTTTTT	CASSPTGGANTGELFF
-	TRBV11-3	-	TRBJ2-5	TGTGCCAGCAGCCCGGGCGTGGACGTTACGGAGACCCAGTACTTC	CASSPGVDVTETQYF
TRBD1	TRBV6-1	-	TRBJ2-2	TGTGCCCTCAGAGCCACAGGGGTTACCGGGGAGCTGTTTTTT	CALRATGVTGELFF
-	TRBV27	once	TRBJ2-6	TGTGCCAGCAGTTTATCGGGTAGGCTCTCTGGGGCCAACGTCCTGACTTTC	CASSLSGRLSGANVLTF
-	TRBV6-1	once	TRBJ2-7	TGTGCCAGCAGTGAGAGTTTCTACGAGCAGTACTTC	CASSESFYEQYF
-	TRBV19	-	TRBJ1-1	TGTGCCAGTAGTATGACCGTCGGAATGAACACTGAAGCTTTCTTT	CASSMTVGMNTEAFF
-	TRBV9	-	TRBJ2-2	TGTGCCAGCAGAACCGAAAGGGGGACCGGGGAGCTGTTTTTT	CASRTERGTGELFF